Following are 25 T cell receptor beta chains from one sample sequenced in a study of response to subunit inactivated influenza vaccine. TCRdb redid the calling of the RT-PCR reads with MiXCR, one entry per CDR3 protein. Of hundreds of thousands of distinct CDR3 sequences in the sample, under 15% are singletons; the top ten hold approximately 14%. This sample comprised PBMCs from blood, obtained 45 days after vaccination. Source of these receptors: a man in his forties or fifties who received an inactivated influenza vaccine.

In this sample, this clonotype turned up many times. The rearrangement uses TRBV20-1 and TRBJ2-3; TRBD2 agrees at 11 bases. The CDR3 extends over 12 amino acids. Germline V gene lookup returns CDR1 DFQATT and CDR2 SNEGSKA (reference sequence). The V segment lost 4 bases and the J segment 6 bases; nucleotides outside the gene matches: 0. The CDR3 DNA follows: TGCAGTGCTACTAGCGGGAGGGATACGCAGTATTTT. Amino acids: CSATSGRDTQYF.

In its sample, this clonotype was seen many times. The rearrangement joins TRBV7-2 to TRBJ2-5; TRBD2 matches 10 bases. V shed 5 bases, J shed 2 bases, and the junction held 5 bases outside the gene matches. The germline V gene has CDR1 SGHTA and CDR2 FQGNSA. The CDR3 spans 15 residues. The CDR3 reads CASSTSSGSQETQYF. CDR3 nucleotide sequence: TGTGCCAGCAGCACTTCTAGCGGGAGTCAAGAGACCCAGTACTTC. Supplemented by reference TRBV7-2 and TRBJ2-5, the full variable domain reads GAGVSQSPSNKVTEKGKDVELRCDPISGHTALYWYRQSLGQGLEFLIYFQGNSAPDKSGLPSDRFSAERTGGSVSTLTIQRTQQEDSAVYLCASSTSSGSQETQYFGPGTRLLVL.

This clonotype was seen a handful of times. The CDR3 protein is CASSPTSGALGEQYF. The CDR3 DNA reads as TGTGCCAGCTCACCAACTAGCGGGGCCTTGGGAGAGCAGTACTTC. The V and J genes are TRBV18 and TRBJ2-7, with 10 bases that match TRBD2. CDR3 length: 15 amino acids. Trimming took 2 bases from V and 7 from J; bases not matched to a gene: 8. Germline V gene lookup returns CDR1 KGHSH and CDR2 LQKENI. Filled out from reference TRBV18 and TRBJ2-7, the complete variable domain reads NAGVMQNPRHLVRRRGQEARLRCSPMKGHSHVYWYRQLPEEGLKFMVYLQKENIIDESGMPKERFSAEFPKEGPSILRIQQVVRGDSAAYFCASSPTSGALGEQYFGPGTRLTVT.

This clonotype was detected only a few times. The chain uses TRBV12-3 or TRBV12-4 and TRBJ1-2; D remains unclear. CDR3 length: 12 amino acids. Trimming cost V 5 bases and J 6 bases, with 10 bases left between them. The CDR3 bases are TGTGCCAGCAGTCCCCGAGCCAATGGCTACACCTTC. The encoded protein is CASSPRANGYTF.

This clonotype was observed many times. The chain is built from TRBV29-1 and TRBJ2-1; D might be TRBD1 (6 bases). The CDR3 is made up of 13 amino acids. V shed 4 bases and J shed 7 bases, with 14 bases lying between them. CDR1 SQVTM and CDR2 ANQGSEA come from the germline V gene. Here the CDR3 reads CSVVGTNSNEQFF. The CDR3 DNA sequence: TGCAGCGTTGTGGGGACAAATAGTAATGAGCAGTTCTTC.

The sample holds many counts of this clonotype. V and J are TRBV10-3 and TRBJ2-4; maybe TRBD1 (6 bases). CDR3 size: 17 residues. Per germline, CDR1 ENHRY and CDR2 SYGVKD. V lost 3 bases to trimming and J lost 0 bases, with 15 bases between them. The CDR3 protein is CAISDSRGLAAKNIQYF. The DNA of the CDR3 is TGTGCCATCAGTGATTCCAGGGGCTTAGCAGCCAAAAACATTCAGTACTTC.

The sample holds many counts of this clonotype. The chain joins TRBV12-3 or TRBV12-4 to TRBJ2-1; TRBD1 agrees at 8 bases. This CDR3 spans 16 amino acids. The V segment lost 6 bases and the J segment 8 bases; nucleotides outside the gene matches: 15. The CDR3 bases are TGTGCCAGCAGCCCTTACGTGGCAGGGGGCATGCATGAGCAGTTCTTC. Translating it yields CASSPYVAGGMHEQFF.

This clonotype was detected a few times. The chain joins TRBV28 to TRBJ2-7, with TRBD2 matching 7 bases. The CDR3 consists of 15 residues. V lost 3 bases and J lost 2; bases outside the gene matches: 7. Germline lookup yields CDR1 MDHEN and CDR2 SYDVKM. The CDR3 sequence is CASSFPAGVTYEQYF. Written as DNA, the CDR3 is TGTGCCAGCAGTTTCCCGGCGGGAGTAACCTACGAGCAGTACTTC.

The table lists this clonotype with a few counts. The chain joins TRBV15 to TRBJ2-7, with D perhaps matching TRBD1 (5 bases). The germline gives CDR1 LNHNV, CDR2 YYDKDF (reference sequence). V lost 3 bases to trimming and J lost 2 bases, with 14 bases between them. The CDR3 is 15 residues long. CDR3 in DNA: TGTGCCACCAGCAGCTCCCGACAGTTCACCTACGAGCAGTACTTC. This gives the protein CATSSSRQFTYEQYF.

This chain uses TRBV28 with TRBJ2-7, with TRBD1 identical over 8 bases. Germline lookup yields CDR1 MDHEN and CDR2 SYDVKM. This CDR3 region has 15 residues. Losses at the gene ends were 6 bases for V and 2 bases for J; bases not matched to a gene: 9. Here the CDR3 DNA reads TGTGCCAGCAGCCGACTAGGGACAGGAACCTACGAGCAGTACTTC. Protein sequence: CASSRLGTGTYEQYF.

This clonotype was seen only a few times. This chain connects TRBV7-2 to TRBJ2-5; D not certain. The CDR3 is 15 amino acids. Germline V gene lookup returns CDR1 SGHTA and CDR2 FQGNSA. Trimming took 5 bases from V and 1 from J, leaving 14 bases between them. The CDR3 bases are TGTGCCAGCAGCAAGACCTATAGTCTCCAAGAGACCCAGTACTTC. It specifies CASSKTYSLQETQYF.

This clonotype has at least ten counts. This chain links TRBV25-1 with TRBJ2-7; D may be TRBD1 (6 bases). The CDR3 is 13 amino acids. The V and J ends lost 7 bases and 3 bases respectively, with 13 bases between them. Germline values: CDR1 MGHDK, CDR2 SYGVNS. CDR3 DNA: TGTGCCAGCACCTCACAGGGTTACTACGAGCAGTACTTC. Its protein is CASTSQGYYEQYF.

At least ten counts were recorded for this clonotype. This sequence joins TRBV20-1 and TRBJ2-1; the match to TRBD2 covers 9 bases. J gave up 1 base and V 3 bases, and 10 bases lay outside the gene matches. The CDR3 contains 17 residues. The germline V gene has CDR1 DFQATT and CDR2 SNEGSKA (reference sequence). CDR3 region: CSARGLIAGASYNEQFF. CDR3 DNA: TGCAGTGCTAGGGGCCTTATAGCGGGAGCTTCCTACAATGAGCAGTTCTTC.

This clonotype was counted a few times. The V and J genes are TRBV20-1 and TRBJ1-6, with D perhaps matching TRBD1 (5 bases). The CDR3 contains 17 residues. Trimming pared 0 bases from V and 1 base from J, leaving 13 bases between. Germline V gene sequence: CDR1 DFQATT, CDR2 SNEGSKA (reference sequence). The CDR3 coding sequence is TGCAGTGCTAGAGATGCTGGGAGGGGTTCCTATAATTCACCCCTCCACTTT. The encoded protein is CSARDAGRGSYNSPLHF.

This clonotype was counted only a few times. CDR3 bases: TGCGCCAGCAGCTTCGACGGGGCCGATTACAATGAGCAGTTCTTC. Translating gives CASSFDGADYNEQFF. The chain couples TRBV5-1 to TRBJ2-1; the D call may be TRBD1 or TRBD2 (5 bases each). Trimming removed 2 bases at V and 4 bases at J, with 13 bases between. CDR3 length: 15 amino acids. The germline gives CDR1 SGHRS, CDR2 YFSETQ.

This clonotype was seen a few times. The chain combines TRBV24-1 with TRBJ1-4; D uncertain. Germline values: CDR1 KGHDR, CDR2 SFDVKD. V was clipped by 1 base and J by 7 bases, with 6 bases between them. The CDR3 consists of 13 residues. The CDR3 loop reads CATSDFLGEKLFF. CDR3 in DNA: TGTGCCACCAGTGATTTCCTTGGTGAAAAACTGTTTTTT.

The chain employs TRBV11-2 and TRBJ2-3; D unresolved. V was clipped by 0 bases and J by 2 bases, with 12 bases between them. The V gene's germline CDR1 is SGHAT and CDR2 FQNNGV. The CDR3 runs 16 residues. This chain's CDR3 is CASSLDPGSYTDTQYF. The CDR3 DNA is TGTGCCAGCAGCTTAGATCCGGGCTCCTACACAGATACGCAGTATTTT.

The chain carries TRBV20-1 and TRBJ2-3, with 8 positions matching TRBD2. In germline, CDR1 is DFQATT, CDR2 SNEGSKA (reference sequence). V gave up 2 bases and J gave up 1 base; unmatched junction bases: 8. This CDR3 is 16 amino acids long. The CDR3 DNA sequence: TGCAGTGCTAGATCCCCCTTAGCGGGACGCACAGATACGCAGTATTTT. It specifies CSARSPLAGRTDTQYF.

J is TRBJ1-1 and V is TRBV11-2; the D gene is possibly TRBD1 (5 bases). V gave up 5 bases and J gave up 3 bases, with 13 bases separating them. The CDR3 consists of 14 residues. Per germline, CDR1 SGHAT and CDR2 FQNNGV. CDR3 sequence: CASSNRIGDTEAFF. CDR3 coding DNA: TGTGCCAGCAGCAACAGGATCGGGGACACTGAAGCTTTCTTT.

As for this clonotype: With a much larger clone just one base away, this may be a read error. V usage is TRBV20-1 and J usage is TRBJ1-5, with D maybe TRBD1 (6 bases). V was trimmed by 0 bases and J by 4 bases, leaving 10 bases between them. The CDR3 spans 14 residues. Germline assignment: CDR1 DFQATT and CDR2 SNEGSKA (reference sequence). The CDR3 bases are TGCAGTGCTAGAGATACCAGGGGAAATCAGCCCCAGCATTTT. Encoded protein: CSARDTRGNQPQHF.

The sample holds a few counts of this clonotype. This chain uses TRBV27 with TRBJ2-7; no reliable D call. Per germline, CDR1 MNHEY and CDR2 SMNVEV (reference sequence). The CDR3 is made up of 14 amino acids. With 6 bases removed from V and 0 bases from J, the gap between germline ends came to 12 bases. The CDR3 reads CASRGFSSSYEQYF. As DNA, the CDR3 is TGTGCCAGCAGGGGGTTCAGCAGCTCCTACGAGCAGTACTTC.

This sequence joins TRBV2 and TRBJ2-3; the D is unclear. Germline lookup yields CDR1 SNHLY and CDR2 FYNNEI. Trimming shortened V by 4 bases and J by 4 bases, and 9 bases separated the two germline ends. The CDR3 extends over 13 amino acids. CDR3 coding DNA: TGTGCCAGCAGTGGCGAGGTATCAGATACGCAGTATTTT. It translates to CASSGEVSDTQYF.

This clonotype showed up just a few times. The genes are TRBV10-1 and TRBJ2-1; D gene unclear. Trimming removed 11 bases at V and 5 bases at J, with 19 bases between. There are 14 residues in the CDR3. The germline V gene encodes CDR1 WNHNN and CDR2 SYGVQD (reference sequence). CDR3 nucleotide sequence: TGCGCCTCCAGGCTGGGCATCAAGGACAATGAGCAGTTCTTC. This encodes CASRLGIKDNEQFF.

The sample holds a few counts of this clonotype. This chain joins TRBV5-1 and TRBJ1-1; D gene ambiguous. The ends were cut back, 0 bases at V and 0 bases at J, with 6 bases in the middle. This CDR3 region has 14 residues. The germline V gene encodes CDR1 SGHRS and CDR2 YFSETQ. The CDR3 sequence: CASSLVYVNTEAFF. CDR3 bases: TGCGCCAGCAGCTTGGTATACGTGAACACTGAAGCTTTCTTT.

This chain joins TRBV2 and TRBJ2-7; tentatively, D is TRBD1 (5 bases). Trimming took 6 bases from V and 1 from J, leaving 13 bases between them. CDR3 length: 14 amino acids. The germline V gene encodes CDR1 SNHLY and CDR2 FYNNEI. The CDR3 DNA reads TGTGCCAGCAGGCGCCTACAGGAATCCTACGAGCAGTACTTC. It yields the protein CASRRLQESYEQYF.